The sequence of this T cell receptor beta chain was determined in a study of CD8+CD57+ T cells in acquired aplastic anemia. Overall study context: The study obtained an average of roughly 3 ug of DNA from sorted CD4+ and CD8+ cells.

The table lists this clonotype with many counts. Genomic DNA served as template for TCR beta VDJ and CDR3 profiling. TCRdb used MiXCR to reprocess the reads, holding one entry per CDR3 protein. Of some 220,000 distinct CDR3 sequences in the sample, 30% to 35% are singletons; the top ten hold 0.95% to 1.3%. The CDR3 runs to 15 residues. V was clipped by 4 bases and J by 6 bases; unmatched bases: 5. The germline CDR1 and CDR2 sequences are ENHRY and SYGVKD. The receptor was isolated from a human donor in good health, serving as a control. This chain connects TRBV10-3 to TRBJ1-5, with 11 bases aligning to TRBD1. Sequenced sample: sorted CD4+, CD8+, or CD8+CD57+ T cells (not recorded which) from PBMCs. CDR3 nucleotides: TGTGCCATCAGTGGGACAGGGGGCACGGGTCAGCCCCAGCATTTT. It yields the protein CAISGTGGTGQPQHF.